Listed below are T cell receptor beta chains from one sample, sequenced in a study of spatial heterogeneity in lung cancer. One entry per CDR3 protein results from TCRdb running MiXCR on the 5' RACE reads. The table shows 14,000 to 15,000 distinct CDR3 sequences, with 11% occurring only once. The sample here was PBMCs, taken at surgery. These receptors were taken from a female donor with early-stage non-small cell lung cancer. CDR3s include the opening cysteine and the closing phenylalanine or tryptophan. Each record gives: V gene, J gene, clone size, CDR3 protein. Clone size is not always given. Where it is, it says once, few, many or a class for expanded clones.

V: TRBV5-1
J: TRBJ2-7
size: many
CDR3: CASSLVQRGAYEQYF

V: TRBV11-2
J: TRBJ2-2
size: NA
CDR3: CASSFQGSTGELFF

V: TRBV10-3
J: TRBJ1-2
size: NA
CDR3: CAISPREEYGYTF

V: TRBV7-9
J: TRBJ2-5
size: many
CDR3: CASSLGWGYGGLQETQYF

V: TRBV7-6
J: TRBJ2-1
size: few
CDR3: CASSLGLDVYNEQFF

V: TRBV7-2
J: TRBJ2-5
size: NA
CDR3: CASSLAGLGTQYF

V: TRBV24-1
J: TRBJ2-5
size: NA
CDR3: CATSPPSGGQETQYF

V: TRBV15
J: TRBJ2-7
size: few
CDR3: CATSSVGTGREQYF

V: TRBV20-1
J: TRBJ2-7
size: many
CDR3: CSATGTYEQYF

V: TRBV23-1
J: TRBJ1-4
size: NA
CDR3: CASSHWTGDQLMKKLFF

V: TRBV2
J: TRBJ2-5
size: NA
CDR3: CASRWTGKSGGETQYF

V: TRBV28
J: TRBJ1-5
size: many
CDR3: CASSGQGYQPQHF

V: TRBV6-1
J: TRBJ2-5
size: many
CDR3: CASSGLTGLLETQYF

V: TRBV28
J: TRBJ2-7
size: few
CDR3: CASSLWTTPGRIYEQYF

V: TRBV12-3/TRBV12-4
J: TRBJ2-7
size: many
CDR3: CASSYSWTGNYEQYF

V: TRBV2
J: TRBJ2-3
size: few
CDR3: CASSEAGFGGQGKDTQYF

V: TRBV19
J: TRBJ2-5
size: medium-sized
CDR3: CASRSQETQYF

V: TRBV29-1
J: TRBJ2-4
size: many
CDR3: CSVPGPNIQYF

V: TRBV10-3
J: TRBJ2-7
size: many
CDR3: CAISESNSYEQYF

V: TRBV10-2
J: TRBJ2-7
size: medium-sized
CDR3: CASSDQPGAYEQYF

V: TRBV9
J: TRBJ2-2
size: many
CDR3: CASSVGGGPTGELFF

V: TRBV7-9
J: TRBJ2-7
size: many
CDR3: CASSLPGTGVHEQYF

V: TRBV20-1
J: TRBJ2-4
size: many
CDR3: CSARAGAKNIQYF

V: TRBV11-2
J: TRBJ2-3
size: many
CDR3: CASSLTRGRTDTQYF

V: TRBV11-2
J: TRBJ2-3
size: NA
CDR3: CASSLMLAADTQYF